This T cell receptor (beta chain) was recovered during a study of blood T cell repertoires in COVID-19. Overall study context: Sites in the United States, Italy and Spain provided acute and convalescent COVID-19 samples. PBMCs, B-cell-depleted T cells, or T cells provided the cDNA or gDNA that made up the material.

Germline V gene sequence: CDR1 LGHDT, CDR2 YNNKEL (reference sequence). CDR3 length: 14 residues. V lost 1 base to trimming and J lost 1 base, with 7 bases between them. Generated by immunoSEQ multiplex PCR, the TCRdb table keeps only in-frame clones and is missing some. The sample consists of about 220,000 clones, around 90% of them appearing once. The sequence derives from a woman aged 45 to 65 with acute COVID-19. This chain joins TRBV3-1 (or the pseudogene TRBV3-2) and TRBJ1-1; no firm D call. The specimen was PBMCs or T cells enriched from blood (not recorded which). The CDR3: CASSQAGPNTEAFF. As DNA, the CDR3 is TGTGCCAGCAGCCAAGCAGGTCCGAACACTGAAGCTTTCTTT.